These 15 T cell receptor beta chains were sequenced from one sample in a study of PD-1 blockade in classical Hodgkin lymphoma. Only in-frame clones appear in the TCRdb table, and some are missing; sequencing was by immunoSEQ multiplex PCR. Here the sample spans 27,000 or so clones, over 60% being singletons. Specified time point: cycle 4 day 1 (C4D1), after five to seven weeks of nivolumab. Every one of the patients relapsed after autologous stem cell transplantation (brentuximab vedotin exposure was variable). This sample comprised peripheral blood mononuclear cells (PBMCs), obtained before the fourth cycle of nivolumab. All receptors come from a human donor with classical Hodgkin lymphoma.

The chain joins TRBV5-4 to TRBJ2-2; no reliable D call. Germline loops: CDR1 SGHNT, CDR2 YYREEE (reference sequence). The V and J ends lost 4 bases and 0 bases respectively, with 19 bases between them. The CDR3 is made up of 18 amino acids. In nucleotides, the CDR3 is TGTGCCAGCAGCCCCTTATCCCCCCTGTTCGCGAACACCGGGGAGCTGTTTTTT. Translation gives CASSPLSPLFANTGELFF.

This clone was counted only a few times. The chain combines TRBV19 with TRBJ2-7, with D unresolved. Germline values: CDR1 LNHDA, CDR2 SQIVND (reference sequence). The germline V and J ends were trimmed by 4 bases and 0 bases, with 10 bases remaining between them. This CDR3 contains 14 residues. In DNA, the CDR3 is TGTGCCAGTAGTACCTTAGAGAGCTCCTACGAGCAGTACTTC. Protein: CASSTLESSYEQYF. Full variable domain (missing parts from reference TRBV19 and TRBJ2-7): DGGITQSPKYLFRKEGQNVTLSCEQNLNHDAMYWYRQDPGQGLRLIYYSQIVNDFQKGDIAEGYSVSREKKESFPLTVTSAQKNPTAFYLCASSTLESSYEQYFGPGTRLTVT.

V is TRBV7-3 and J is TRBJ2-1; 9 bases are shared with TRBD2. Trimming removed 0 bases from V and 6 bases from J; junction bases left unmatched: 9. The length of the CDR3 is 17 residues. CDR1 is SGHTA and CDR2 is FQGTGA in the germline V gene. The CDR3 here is CASSLTPLAGTANEQFF. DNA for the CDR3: TGTGCCAGCAGCTTAACCCCTCTAGCGGGGACCGCCAATGAGCAGTTCTTC.

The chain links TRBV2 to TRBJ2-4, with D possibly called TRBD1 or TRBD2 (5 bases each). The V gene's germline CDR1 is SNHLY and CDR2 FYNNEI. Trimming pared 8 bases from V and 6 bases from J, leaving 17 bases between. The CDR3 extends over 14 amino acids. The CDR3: CASVRDVASNIQYF. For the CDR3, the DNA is TGTGCCAGCGTCCGGGACGTGGCCTCAAACATTCAGTACTTC.

The CDR3 bases are TGTGCCAGCAGCCCAGGCTGGAGTAATGAAAAACTGTTTTTT. Protein product: CASSPGWSNEKLFF. The chain couples TRBV6-6 to TRBJ1-4; D ambiguous. The CDR3 contains 14 residues. Germline V gives CDR1 MNHNY, CDR2 SVGAGI (reference sequence). V was shortened by 6 bases and J by 4 bases, with 12 bases between the two germline ends.

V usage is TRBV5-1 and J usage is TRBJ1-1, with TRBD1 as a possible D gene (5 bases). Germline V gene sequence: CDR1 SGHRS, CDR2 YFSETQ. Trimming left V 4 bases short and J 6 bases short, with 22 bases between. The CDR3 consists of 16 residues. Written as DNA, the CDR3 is TGCGCCAGCAGCGTTACTTCCGGGACCCCCGGGTCTGAAGCTTTCTTT. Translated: CASSVTSGTPGSEAFF.

CDR3 nucleotide sequence: TGTGCCAGCAGCTCCTTGCCGGGACAGGGGGCCGAAGATACGCAGTATTTT. Its translation is CASSSLPGQGAEDTQYF. The chain carries TRBV7-8 and TRBJ2-3; 12 nucleotides align to TRBD1. The junction had 10 bases not matched to a gene; V was cut back by 4 bases and J by 5 bases. Germline assignment: CDR1 SGHVS and CDR2 FQNEAQ. The CDR3 spans 17 residues. The whole variable domain, remainder taken from reference TRBV7-8 and TRBJ2-3, is GAGVSQSPRYKVAKRGQDVALRCDPISGHVSLFWYQQALGQGPEFLTYFQNEAQLDKSGLPSDRFFAERPEGSVSTLKIQRTQQEDSAVYLCASSSLPGQGAEDTQYFGPGTRLTVL.

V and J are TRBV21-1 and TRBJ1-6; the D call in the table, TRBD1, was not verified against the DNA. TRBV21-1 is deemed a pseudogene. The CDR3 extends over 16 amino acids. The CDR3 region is CARVLRQGAPGSPLHF. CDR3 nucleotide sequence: TGTGCCAGGGTCTTACGGCAGGGGGCACCGGGTTCACCCCTCCACTTT.

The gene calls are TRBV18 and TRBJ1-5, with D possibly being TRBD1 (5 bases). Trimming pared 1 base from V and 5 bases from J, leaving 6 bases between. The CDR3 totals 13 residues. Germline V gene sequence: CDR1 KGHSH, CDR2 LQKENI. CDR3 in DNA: TGTGCCAGCTCACCACAGACAGATCAGCCCCAGCATTTT. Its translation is CASSPQTDQPQHF.

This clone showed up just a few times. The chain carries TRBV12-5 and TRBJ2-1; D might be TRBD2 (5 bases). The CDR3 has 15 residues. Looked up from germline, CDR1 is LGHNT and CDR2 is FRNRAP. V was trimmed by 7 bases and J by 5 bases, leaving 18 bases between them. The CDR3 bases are TGTGCTAGTGTCCCCGGGGATAGCTCGAACAATGAGCAGTTCTTC. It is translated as CASVPGDSSNNEQFF.

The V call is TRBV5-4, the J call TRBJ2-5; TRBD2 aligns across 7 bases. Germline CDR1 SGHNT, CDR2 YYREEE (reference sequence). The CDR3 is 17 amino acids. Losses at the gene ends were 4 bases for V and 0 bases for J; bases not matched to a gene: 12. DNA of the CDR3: TGTGCCAGCAGCCGGGACGACTGGGGGGGGTACCAAGAGACCCAGTACTTC. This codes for CASSRDDWGGYQETQYF.

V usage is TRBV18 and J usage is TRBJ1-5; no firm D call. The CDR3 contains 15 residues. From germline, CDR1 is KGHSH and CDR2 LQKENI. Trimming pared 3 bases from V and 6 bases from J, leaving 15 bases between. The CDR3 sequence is CASSPNPGESQPQHF. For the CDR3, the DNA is TGTGCCAGCTCACCGAACCCAGGAGAGAGTCAGCCCCAGCATTTT.

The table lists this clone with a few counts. The CDR3, as DNA: TGTGCCAGCAGCGCAACAGGGCCAAGCTATAATTCACCCCTCCACTTT. The encoded protein is CASSATGPSYNSPLHF. This rearrangement joins TRBV28 to TRBJ1-6; D possibly corresponds to TRBD1 (6 bases). Germline loops: CDR1 MDHEN, CDR2 SYDVKM. This CDR3 comprises 16 residues. V lost 6 bases, J lost 3 bases, and 15 bases lay in between.

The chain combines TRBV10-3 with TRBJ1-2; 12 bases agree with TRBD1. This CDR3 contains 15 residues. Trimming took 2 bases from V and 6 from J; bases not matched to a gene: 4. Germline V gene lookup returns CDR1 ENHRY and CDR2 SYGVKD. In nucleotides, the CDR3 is TGTGCCATCAGTGAGACGGGACAGGGGGCAGATGGCTACACCTTC. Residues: CAISETGQGADGYTF.

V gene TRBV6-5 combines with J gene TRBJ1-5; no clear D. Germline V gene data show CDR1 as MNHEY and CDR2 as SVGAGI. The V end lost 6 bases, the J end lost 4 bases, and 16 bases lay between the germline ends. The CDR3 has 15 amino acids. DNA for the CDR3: TGTGCCAGCAGGCCGCAGTCGAGCAGGAATCAGCCCCAGCATTTT. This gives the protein CASRPQSSRNQPQHF.